This T cell receptor (beta chain) came from a study of T cells after yellow fever vaccination. This clonotype was observed at least ten times. Its matching antigen is unknown. Whole-study findings and limits: Peak timing came faster in the weaker secondary response, day 5 versus 15.

Template switching by 5'RACE produced TCR cDNA, adding a universal primer site and UMIs. TCRdb recomputed calls from the 5' RACE reads with MiXCR, one row per CDR3 protein. Of some 32,000 distinct CDR3 sequences in the sample, 4% to 4.5% were seen once. The CDR3 runs to 12 residues. Between the trimmed V and J ends, which lost 1 base and 10 bases, there was a span of 8 bases. The V gene's germline CDR1 is LGHDT and CDR2 YNNKEL (reference sequence). The specimen comprised CD8+ T cells sorted from PBMCs, sampled 5 days after the yellow fever booster vaccination. This sequence joins TRBV3-1 and TRBJ2-1; unclear D gene. The TCR sequence derives from a man aged 30 to 45 who received the YFV17D yellow fever vaccine. The CDR3 DNA reads TGTGCCAGCAGCCAAGTTCCCCGGGAGCAGTTCTTC. Translated: CASSQVPREQFF.